Each of the 20 T cell receptor beta chains below was sequenced from the same sample in a study of blood T cell repertoires in COVID-19. Data came from immunoSEQ multiplex PCR; TCRdb stores just in-frame clones and leaves some out. Found here are around 140,000 clones, around 89% of them singletons; the top ten hold roughly 18%. Source material: peripheral blood. All receptors derive from a man aged 45-60 years with active or convalescent COVID-19.

The chain employs TRBV6-5 and TRBJ2-1; TRBD2 matches at 11 bases. This CDR3 spans 15 amino acids. With V trimmed by 7 bases and J by 5 bases, 7 bases remained unmatched. Germline V CDR1 and CDR2: MNHEY, SVGAGI. CDR3 sequence: CASNLGLAGHNEQFF. In DNA form, the CDR3 reads TGTGCCAGCAACCTAGGACTAGCGGGCCACAATGAGCAGTTCTTC.

The chain joins TRBV14 to TRBJ1-6; perhaps TRBD1 as D (5 bases). The CDR3 is made up of 13 amino acids. V lost 8 bases to trimming and J lost 9 bases, with 14 bases between them. In germline, CDR1 is SGHDN, CDR2 FVKESK. The CDR3 DNA reads as TGTGCCAGCTCCGTAGGGGTGTCTTCACCCCTCCACTTT. It specifies CASSVGVSSPLHF. The whole variable domain, filled in from reference TRBV14 and TRBJ1-6, reads EAGVTQFPSHSVIEKGQTVTLRCDPISGHDNLYWYRRVMGKEIKFLLHFVKESKQDESGMPNNRFLAERTGGTYSTLKVQPAELEDSGVYFCASSVGVSSPLHFGNGTRLTVT.

The genes are TRBV10-1 and TRBJ2-3; D unresolved. Germline CDR1 reads WNHNN; CDR2 reads SYGVQD (reference sequence). The CDR3 spans 15 residues. Trimming took off 5 bases at V and 2 bases at J, with 14 bases between the two ends. CDR3 amino acids: CASSPDTALTDTQYF. CDR3 bases: TGCGCCAGCAGTCCTGACACGGCTCTCACAGATACGCAGTATTTT.

This clone was recorded once. V gene TRBV2 combines with J gene TRBJ1-2; 7 positions match TRBD1. The V gene's germline CDR1 is SNHLY and CDR2 FYNNEI. J gave up 7 bases and V 4 bases, and 9 bases lay outside the gene matches. This CDR3 comprises 14 residues. As DNA, the CDR3 is TGTGCCAGCAGTGTCATGGACAGGAGAGGTGGCTACACCTTC. Its protein is CASSVMDRRGGYTF. Together with reference TRBV2 and TRBJ1-2, the CDR3 gives the full variable domain: EPEVTQTPSHQVTQMGQEVILRCVPISNHLYFYWYRQILGQKVEFLVSFYNNEISEKSEIFDDQFSVERPDGSNFTLKIRSTKLEDSAMYFCASSVMDRRGGYTFGSGTRLTVV.

The chain is built from TRBV5-1 and TRBJ2-2; 8 bases are shared with TRBD1. Germline CDR1 reads SGHRS; CDR2 reads YFSETQ. V shed 3 bases, J shed 6 bases, and the junction held 7 bases outside the gene matches. The CDR3 is made up of 15 amino acids. This chain's CDR3 is CASSSGQENPGELFF. The CDR3, as DNA: TGCGCCAGCAGCTCGGGACAGGAAAACCCCGGGGAGCTGTTTTTT.

CDR3 loop: CASSKGLAGDNEQFF. Here the CDR3 DNA reads TGCGCCAGCAGCAAGGGACTAGCGGGGGACAATGAGCAGTTCTTC. This chain joins TRBV5-1 and TRBJ2-1; 14 bases align to TRBD2. Germline values: CDR1 SGHRS, CDR2 YFSETQ. The ends lost 4 bases at V and 5 bases at J; junction bases unmatched: 2. The CDR3 loop spans 15 amino acids.

V usage is TRBV27 and J usage is TRBJ2-3; TRBD1 agrees at 8 bases. The ends lost 6 bases at V and 4 bases at J; junction bases unmatched: 6. The germline CDR1 and CDR2 sequences are MNHEY and SMNVEV (reference sequence). The CDR3 is 14 residues long. The chain's CDR3 is CASRWDRLSDTQYF. The CDR3 DNA reads TGTGCCAGCAGATGGGACAGGCTGTCAGATACGCAGTATTTT.

The chain combines TRBV7-2 with TRBJ2-3; 8 nucleotides align to TRBD2. Trimming removed 5 bases from V and 1 base from J; junction bases left unmatched: 8. The CDR3 extends over 16 amino acids. Germline loops: CDR1 SGHTA, CDR2 FQGNSA. The CDR3 DNA sequence: TGTGCCAGCAGCCCACCCGGGACTAGGGGCACAGATACGCAGTATTTT. This sequence encodes CASSPPGTRGTDTQYF.

This clone was detected once. The genes are TRBV5-5 and TRBJ2-7; D might be TRBD2 (5 bases). The germline CDR1 and CDR2 sequences are SGHKS and YYEKEE (reference sequence). Trimming took 4 bases from V and 2 from J, leaving 10 bases between them. This CDR3 contains 13 residues. CDR3 nucleotides: TGTGCCAGCAGCCCCCGGGGAACCTACGAGCAGTACTTC. It codes for CASSPRGTYEQYF. The whole variable domain, remainder taken from reference TRBV5-5 and TRBJ2-7, is DAGVTQSPTHLIKTRGQQVTLRCSPISGHKSVSWYQQVLGQGPQFIFQYYEKEERGRGNFPDRFSARQFPNYSSELNVNALLLGDSALYLCASSPRGTYEQYFGPGTRLTVT.

The rearrangement joins TRBV5-4 to TRBJ2-2, with 7 bases matching TRBD1. There are 19 residues in the CDR3. Losses at the gene ends were 1 base for V and 6 bases for J; bases not matched to a gene: 18. Germline values: CDR1 SGHNT, CDR2 YYREEE (reference sequence). The CDR3 loop is CASSLKFFKGAALPGELFF. As DNA, the CDR3 is TGTGCCAGCAGCTTGAAATTTTTTAAGGGGGCCGCGCTACCCGGGGAGCTGTTTTTT.

The J gene is TRBJ2-1, the V gene TRBV10-3, with 14 bases identical to TRBD2. CDR3 length equals 14 residues. CDR1 is ENHRY, CDR2 SYGVKD, per germline. V was clipped by 4 bases and J by 10 bases; unmatched bases: 3. The CDR3 nucleotides read TGTGCCATCAGTGGGACTAGCGGGGGGAGCGAGCAGTTCTTC. Residues: CAISGTSGGSEQFF.

This rearrangement joins TRBV5-1 to TRBJ2-3; TRBD1 agrees at 7 bases. Germline loops: CDR1 SGHRS, CDR2 YFSETQ. With 0 bases clipped from V and 0 bases from J, the junction kept 13 bases outside the gene matches. The CDR3 consists of 19 residues. The CDR3 DNA reads as TGCGCCAGCAGCTTGGGACAGGGATCGGGATATCGAAGCACAGATACGCAGTATTTT. It translates to CASSLGQGSGYRSTDTQYF.

The chain carries TRBV4-2 and TRBJ2-3, with D possibly being TRBD2 (6 bases). The germline CDR1 and CDR2 sequences are LGHNA and YNFKEQ. The CDR3 covers 15 residues. Trimming took 0 bases from V and 8 from J, leaving 15 bases between them. This CDR3 reads CASSQEGGLHLTQYF. DNA of the CDR3: TGTGCCAGCAGCCAAGAGGGGGGACTTCATCTTACGCAGTATTTT.

The chain is built from TRBV28 and TRBJ2-1; 9 bases line up with TRBD2. The germline gives CDR1 MDHEN, CDR2 SYDVKM. Trimming cost V 5 bases and J 4 bases; bases outside gene matches: 9. The CDR3 loop spans 16 amino acids. For the CDR3, the DNA is TGTGCCAGCAGTGAGACCGGGACTAGCAGATACAATGAGCAGTTCTTC. Its translation: CASSETGTSRYNEQFF.

V is TRBV6-1 and J is TRBJ1-3; tentative D call: TRBD1 (6 bases). V dropped 4 bases and J dropped 3 bases, with 13 bases sitting between them. The CDR3 is made up of 15 amino acids. CDR1 MNHNS and CDR2 SASEGT come from the germline V gene. CDR3 nucleotide sequence: TGTGCCAGCAGTGTTGGGGGCTTAAGTGGAAACACCATATATTTT. Protein sequence: CASSVGGLSGNTIYF.

This clone has only one observation. In nucleotides, the CDR3 is TGTGCCACCATAACCGGGACACCTCTCGAGCAGTTCTTC. This gives the protein CATITGTPLEQFF. The gene calls are TRBV28 and TRBJ2-1; tentatively, D is TRBD1 (6 bases). Germline-derived CDR1 and CDR2 are MDHEN and SYDVKM. Trimming removed 10 bases at V and 10 bases at J, with 20 bases between. This CDR3 has 13 amino acids.

The V call is TRBV30, the J call TRBJ2-4; 10 bases match TRBD1. The germline V gene has CDR1 GTSNPN and CDR2 SVGIG (reference sequence). V lost 1 base and J lost 1; bases outside the gene matches: 10. The CDR3 length is 18 residues. The CDR3 DNA reads as TGTGCCTGGAGTGCGGACAGGGGGGATCCGAGGGCCAAAAACATTCAGTACTTC. Encoded protein: CAWSADRGDPRAKNIQYF.

This clone has just a few counts. V and J are TRBV10-1 and TRBJ2-1; D possibly corresponds to TRBD1 (6 bases). V dropped 0 bases and J dropped 4 bases, with 13 bases sitting between them. The germline gives CDR1 WNHNN, CDR2 SYGVQD (reference sequence). The CDR3 runs to 16 residues. The CDR3 DNA follows: TGCGCCAGCAGTGAGTCCGGGGACACCCGATACAATGAGCAGTTCTTC. Translation: CASSESGDTRYNEQFF.

The rearrangement links TRBV19 to TRBJ1-1, with unresolved D. The V end lost 3 bases, the J end lost 4 bases, and 9 bases lay between the germline ends. The length of the CDR3 is 13 residues. Germline CDR1 LNHDA, CDR2 SQIVND (reference sequence). The DNA for the CDR3 is TGTGCCAGTAGTATCATAACGGGCACTGAAGCTTTCTTT. Its protein product is CASSIITGTEAFF.

The chain combines TRBV19 with TRBJ2-2; no clear D gene. This CDR3 has 15 residues. Trimming cost V 6 bases and J 1 base, with 12 bases left between them. Germline assignment: CDR1 LNHDA and CDR2 SQIVND (reference sequence). CDR3 region: CASRTVRGNTGELFF. In nucleotides, the CDR3 is TGTGCCAGTAGAACCGTGCGTGGGAACACCGGGGAGCTGTTTTTT.